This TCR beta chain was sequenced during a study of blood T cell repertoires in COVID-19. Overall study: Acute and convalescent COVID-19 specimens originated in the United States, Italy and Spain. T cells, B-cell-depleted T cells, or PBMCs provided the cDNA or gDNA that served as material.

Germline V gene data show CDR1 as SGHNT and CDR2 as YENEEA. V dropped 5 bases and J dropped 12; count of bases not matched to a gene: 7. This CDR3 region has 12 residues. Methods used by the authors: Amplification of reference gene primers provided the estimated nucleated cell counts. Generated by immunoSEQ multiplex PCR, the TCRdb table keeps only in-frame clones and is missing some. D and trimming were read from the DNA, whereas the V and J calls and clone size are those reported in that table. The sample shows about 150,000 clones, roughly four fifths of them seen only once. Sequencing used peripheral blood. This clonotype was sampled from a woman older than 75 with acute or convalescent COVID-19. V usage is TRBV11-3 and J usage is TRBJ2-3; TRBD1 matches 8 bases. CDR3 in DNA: TGTGCCAGCAGCCCAGGGGGCGTCCCCCAGTATTTT. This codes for CASSPGGVPQYF.